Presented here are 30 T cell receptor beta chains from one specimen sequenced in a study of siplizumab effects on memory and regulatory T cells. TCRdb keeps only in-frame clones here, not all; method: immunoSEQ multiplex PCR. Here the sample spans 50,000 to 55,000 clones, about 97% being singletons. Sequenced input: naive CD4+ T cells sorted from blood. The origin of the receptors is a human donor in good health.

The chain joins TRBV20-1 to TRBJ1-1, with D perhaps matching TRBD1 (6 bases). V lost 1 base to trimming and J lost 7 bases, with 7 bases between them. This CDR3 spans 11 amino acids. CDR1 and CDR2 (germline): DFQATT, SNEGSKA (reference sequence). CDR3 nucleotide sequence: TGCAGTGCTAGAGGAGGGGGTGAAGCTTTCTTT. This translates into CSARGGGEAFF.

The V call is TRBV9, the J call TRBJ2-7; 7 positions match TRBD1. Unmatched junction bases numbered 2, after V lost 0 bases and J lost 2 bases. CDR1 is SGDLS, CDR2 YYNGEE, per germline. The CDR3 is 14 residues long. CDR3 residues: CASSVGQGAYEQYF. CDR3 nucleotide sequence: TGTGCCAGCAGCGTAGGGCAGGGGGCCTACGAGCAGTACTTC.

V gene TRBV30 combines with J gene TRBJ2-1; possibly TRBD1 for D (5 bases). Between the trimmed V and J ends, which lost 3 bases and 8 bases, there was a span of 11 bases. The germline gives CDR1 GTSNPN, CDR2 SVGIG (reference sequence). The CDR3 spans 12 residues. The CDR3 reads CAWSPGRDEQFF. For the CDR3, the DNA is TGTGCCTGGAGCCCAGGGCGAGATGAGCAGTTCTTC.

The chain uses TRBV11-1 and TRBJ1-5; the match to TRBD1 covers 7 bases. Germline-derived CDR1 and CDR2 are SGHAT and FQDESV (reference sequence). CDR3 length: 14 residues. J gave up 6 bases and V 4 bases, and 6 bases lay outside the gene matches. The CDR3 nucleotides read TGTGCCAGCAGCTCAGACAGGGTCTCTCAGCCCCAGCATTTT. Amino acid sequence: CASSSDRVSQPQHF. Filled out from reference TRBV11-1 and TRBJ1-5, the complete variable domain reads EAEVAQSPRYKITEKSQAVAFWCDPISGHATLYWYRQILGQGPELLVQFQDESVVDDSQLPKDRFSAERLKGVDSTLKIQPAELGDSAMYLCASSSDRVSQPQHFGDGTRLSIL.

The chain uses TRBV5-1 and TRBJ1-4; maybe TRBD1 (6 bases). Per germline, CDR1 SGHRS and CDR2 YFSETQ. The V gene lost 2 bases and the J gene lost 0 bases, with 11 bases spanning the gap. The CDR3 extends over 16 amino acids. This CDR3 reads CASSLGGHSTNEKLFF. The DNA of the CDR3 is TGCGCCAGCAGCTTAGGGGGACATTCAACTAATGAAAAACTGTTTTTT.

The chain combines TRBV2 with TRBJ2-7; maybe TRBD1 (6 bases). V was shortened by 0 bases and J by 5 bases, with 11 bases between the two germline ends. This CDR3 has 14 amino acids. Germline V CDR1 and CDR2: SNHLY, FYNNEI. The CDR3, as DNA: TGTGCCAGCAGTGAAGCGGCAGGGGCCCACGAGCAGTACTTC. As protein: CASSEAAGAHEQYF.

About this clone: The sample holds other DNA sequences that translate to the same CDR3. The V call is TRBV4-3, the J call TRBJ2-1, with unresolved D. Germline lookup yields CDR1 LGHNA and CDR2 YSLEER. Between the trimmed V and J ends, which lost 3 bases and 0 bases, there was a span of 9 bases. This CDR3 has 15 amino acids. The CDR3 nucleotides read TGCGCCAGCAGCCAGGGAAGGAGCTCCTACAATGAGCAGTTCTTC. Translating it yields CASSQGRSSYNEQFF.

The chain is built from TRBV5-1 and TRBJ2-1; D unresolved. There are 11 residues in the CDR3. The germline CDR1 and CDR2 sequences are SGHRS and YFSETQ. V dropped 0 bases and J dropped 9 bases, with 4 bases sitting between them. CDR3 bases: TGCGCCAGCAGCTTGGCCGTTGAGCAGTTCTTC. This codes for CASSLAVEQFF.

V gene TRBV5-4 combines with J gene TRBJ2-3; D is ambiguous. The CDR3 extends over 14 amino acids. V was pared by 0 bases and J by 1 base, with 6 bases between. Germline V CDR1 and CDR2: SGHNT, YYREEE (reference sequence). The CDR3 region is CASSLEAGTDTQYF. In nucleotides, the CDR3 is TGTGCCAGCAGCTTGGAGGCGGGCACAGATACGCAGTATTTT.

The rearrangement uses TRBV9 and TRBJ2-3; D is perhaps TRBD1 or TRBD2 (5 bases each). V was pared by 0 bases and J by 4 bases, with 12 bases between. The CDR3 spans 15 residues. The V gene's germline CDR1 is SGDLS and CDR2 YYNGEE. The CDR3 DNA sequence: TGTGCCAGCAGCGTAGTTGAGGGGTTGGCAGATACGCAGTATTTT. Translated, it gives CASSVVEGLADTQYF. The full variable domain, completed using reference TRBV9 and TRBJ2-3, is DSGVTQTPKHLITATGQRVTLRCSPRSGDLSVYWYQQSLDQGLQFLIQYYNGEERAKGNILERFSAQQFPDLHSELNLSSLELGDSALYFCASSVVEGLADTQYFGPGTRLTVL.

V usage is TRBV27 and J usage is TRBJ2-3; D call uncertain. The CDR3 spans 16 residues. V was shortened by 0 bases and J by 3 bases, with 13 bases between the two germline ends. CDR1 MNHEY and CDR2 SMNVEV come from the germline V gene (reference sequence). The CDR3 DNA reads TGTGCCAGCAGTTTATCGTACAATGCGAGGACAGATACGCAGTATTTT. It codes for CASSLSYNARTDTQYF.

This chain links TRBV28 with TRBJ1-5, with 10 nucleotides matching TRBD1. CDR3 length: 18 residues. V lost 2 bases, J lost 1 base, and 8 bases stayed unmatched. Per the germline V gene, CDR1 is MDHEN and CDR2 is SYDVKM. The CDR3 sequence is CASSLPTGTGASNQPQHF. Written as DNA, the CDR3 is TGTGCCAGCAGTTTACCCACCGGGACAGGGGCAAGCAATCAGCCCCAGCATTTT.

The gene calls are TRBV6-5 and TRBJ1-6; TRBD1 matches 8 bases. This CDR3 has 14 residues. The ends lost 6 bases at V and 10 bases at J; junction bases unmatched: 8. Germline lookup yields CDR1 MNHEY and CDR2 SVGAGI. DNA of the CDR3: TGTGCCAGCAGCCGGGGACAGGAAAGATCACCCCTCCACTTT. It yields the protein CASSRGQERSPLHF.

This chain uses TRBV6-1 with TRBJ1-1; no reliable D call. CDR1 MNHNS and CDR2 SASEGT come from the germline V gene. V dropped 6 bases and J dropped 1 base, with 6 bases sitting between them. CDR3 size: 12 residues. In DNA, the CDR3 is TGTGCCAGCAGCAGGACGAACACTGAAGCTTTCTTT. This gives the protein CASSRTNTEAFF.

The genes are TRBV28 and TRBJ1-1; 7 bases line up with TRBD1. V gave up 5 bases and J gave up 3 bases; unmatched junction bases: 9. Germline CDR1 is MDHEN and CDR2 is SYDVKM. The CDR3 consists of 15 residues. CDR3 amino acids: CASSRGARGYTEAFF. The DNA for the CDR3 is TGTGCCAGCAGTCGCGGCGCCAGGGGGTACACTGAAGCTTTCTTT.

CDR3 in DNA: TGTGCCAGCAGCTTAGGAACAGGGCACGAGCAGTACTTC. This codes for CASSLGTGHEQYF. The chain employs TRBV7-9 and TRBJ2-7; D perhaps matches TRBD1 (6 bases). Germline V lookup: CDR1 SEHNR, CDR2 FQNEAQ (reference sequence). With 1 base removed from V and 5 bases from J, the gap between germline ends came to 9 bases. CDR3 length: 13 residues.

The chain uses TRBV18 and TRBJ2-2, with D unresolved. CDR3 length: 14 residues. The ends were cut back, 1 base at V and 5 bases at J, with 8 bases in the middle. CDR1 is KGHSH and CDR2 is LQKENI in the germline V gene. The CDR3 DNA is TGTGCCAGCTCACCACTATTGGGAACCGGGGAGCTGTTTTTT. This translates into CASSPLLGTGELFF.

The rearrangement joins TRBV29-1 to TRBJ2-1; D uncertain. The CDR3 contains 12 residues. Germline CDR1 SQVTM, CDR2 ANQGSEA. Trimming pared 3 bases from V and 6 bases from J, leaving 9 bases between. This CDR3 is CSVERVSNEQFF. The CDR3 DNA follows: TGCAGCGTTGAGCGCGTTTCCAATGAGCAGTTCTTC.

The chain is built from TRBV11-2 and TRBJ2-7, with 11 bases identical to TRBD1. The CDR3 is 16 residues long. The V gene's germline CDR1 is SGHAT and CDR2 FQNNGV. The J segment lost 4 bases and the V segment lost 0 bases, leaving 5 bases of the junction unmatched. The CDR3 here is CASSLDSGTGGYEQYF. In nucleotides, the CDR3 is TGTGCCAGCAGCTTAGATTCTGGGACAGGGGGTTACGAGCAGTACTTC.

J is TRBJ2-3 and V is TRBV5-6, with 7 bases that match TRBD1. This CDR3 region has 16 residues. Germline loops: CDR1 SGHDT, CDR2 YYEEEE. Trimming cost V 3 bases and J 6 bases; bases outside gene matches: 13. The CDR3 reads CASSSPTGLTGDTQYF. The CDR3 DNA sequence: TGTGCCAGCAGCTCCCCGACAGGGCTTACGGGGGATACGCAGTATTTT.

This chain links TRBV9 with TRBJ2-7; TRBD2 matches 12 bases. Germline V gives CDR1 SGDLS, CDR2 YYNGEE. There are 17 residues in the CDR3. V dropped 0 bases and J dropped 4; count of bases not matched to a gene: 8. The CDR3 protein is CASSVVPSGRVSYEQYF. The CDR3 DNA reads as TGTGCCAGCAGCGTAGTCCCTAGCGGGAGGGTGTCTTACGAGCAGTACTTC.

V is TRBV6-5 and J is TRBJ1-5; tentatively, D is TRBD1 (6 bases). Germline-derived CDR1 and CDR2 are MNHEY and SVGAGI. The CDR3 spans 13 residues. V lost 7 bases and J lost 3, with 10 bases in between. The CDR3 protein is CASMGAYNQPQHF. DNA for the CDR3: TGTGCCAGCATGGGGGCGTACAATCAGCCCCAGCATTTT.

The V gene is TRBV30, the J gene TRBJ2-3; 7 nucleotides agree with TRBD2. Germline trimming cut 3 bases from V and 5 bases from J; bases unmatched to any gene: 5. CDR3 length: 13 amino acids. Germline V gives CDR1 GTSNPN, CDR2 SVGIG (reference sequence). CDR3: CAWRMGGIDTQYF. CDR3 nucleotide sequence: TGTGCCTGGAGGATGGGGGGGATAGATACGCAGTATTTT.

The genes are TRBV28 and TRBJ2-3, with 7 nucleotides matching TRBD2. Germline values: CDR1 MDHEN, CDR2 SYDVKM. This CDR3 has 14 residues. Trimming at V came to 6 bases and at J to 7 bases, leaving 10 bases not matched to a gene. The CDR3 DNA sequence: TGTGCCAGCAGCCCTCCCCCCGGGAGGTATACGCAGTATTTT. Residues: CASSPPPGRYTQYF.

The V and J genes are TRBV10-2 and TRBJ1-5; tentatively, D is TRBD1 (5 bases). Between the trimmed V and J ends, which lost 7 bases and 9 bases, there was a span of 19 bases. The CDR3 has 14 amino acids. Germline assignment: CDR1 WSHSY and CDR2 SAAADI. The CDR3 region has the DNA TGCGCCAGCACCAGAACAGGCATCGGAGGGCCCCAGCATTTT. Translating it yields CASTRTGIGGPQHF.

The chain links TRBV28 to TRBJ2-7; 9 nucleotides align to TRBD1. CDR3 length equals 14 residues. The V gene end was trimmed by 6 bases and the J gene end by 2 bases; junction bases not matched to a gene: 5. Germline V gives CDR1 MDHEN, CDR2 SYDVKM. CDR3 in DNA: TGTGCCAGCAGGACCGGGACAGGGACCTACGAGCAGTACTTC. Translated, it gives CASRTGTGTYEQYF.

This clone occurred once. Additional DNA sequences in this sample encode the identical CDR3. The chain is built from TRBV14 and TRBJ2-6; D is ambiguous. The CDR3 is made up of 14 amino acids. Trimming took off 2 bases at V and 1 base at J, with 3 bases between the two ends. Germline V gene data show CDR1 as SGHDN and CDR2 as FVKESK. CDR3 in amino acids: CASSQSSGANVLTF. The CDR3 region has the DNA TGTGCCAGCAGCCAATCTTCTGGGGCCAACGTCCTGACTTTC.

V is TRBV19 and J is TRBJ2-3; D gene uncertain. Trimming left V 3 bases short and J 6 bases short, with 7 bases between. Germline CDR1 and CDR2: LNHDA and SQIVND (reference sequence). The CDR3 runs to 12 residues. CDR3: CASSIPSDTQYF. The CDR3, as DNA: TGTGCCAGTAGTATCCCGTCGGATACGCAGTATTTT. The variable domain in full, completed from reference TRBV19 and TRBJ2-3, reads DGGITQSPKYLFRKEGQNVTLSCEQNLNHDAMYWYRQDPGQGLRLIYYSQIVNDFQKGDIAEGYSVSREKKESFPLTVTSAQKNPTAFYLCASSIPSDTQYFGPGTRLTVL.

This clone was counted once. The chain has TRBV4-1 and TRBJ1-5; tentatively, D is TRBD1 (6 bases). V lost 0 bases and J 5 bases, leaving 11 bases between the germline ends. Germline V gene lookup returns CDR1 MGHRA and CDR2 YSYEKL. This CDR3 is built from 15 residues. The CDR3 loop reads CASSQEDRSYQPQHF. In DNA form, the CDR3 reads TGCGCCAGCAGCCAAGAGGACAGAAGCTATCAGCCCCAGCATTTT.

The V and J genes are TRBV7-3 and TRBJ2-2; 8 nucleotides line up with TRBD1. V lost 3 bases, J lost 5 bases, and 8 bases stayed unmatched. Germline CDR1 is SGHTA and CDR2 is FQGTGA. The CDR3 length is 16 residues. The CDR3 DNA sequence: TGTGCCAGCAGCTTGAACAGGGGGAGTGGTACCGGGGAGCTGTTTTTT. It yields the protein CASSLNRGSGTGELFF.